This entry concerns a single TCR beta chain. This clone's antigen is unknown. The input lacks base qualities; no much larger clone sits a single base away. CDR1 and CDR2 were assigned from the germline V gene (reference sequence) as LNHDA and SQIVND. From the cysteine through the phenylalanine, the CDR3 covers 15 amino acids. Only the CDR3 part of the read is kept: 45 bases, read in frame from the first base. Trimmed from V: 9 bases; trimmed from J: 4 bases; junction bases lacking a gene match: 12. TCRbeta CDR3 regions were amplified from genomic DNA using the immunoSEQ Assay, a bias-controlled multiplex PCR. Concerning the study's data processing: The number of nucleated cells in each sample was estimated by amplification of reference gene primers within the assay. Sequence reads were collapsed and filtered to measure the absolute abundance of every unique TCRbeta CDR3 rearrangement. Productive Simpson clonality was computed per sample as the square root of Simpson's diversity index over productive rearrangements. What TCRdb holds here is the immuneACCESS table cut down to in-frame rearrangements. Part of the clones is not present; checked against another copy, under half of the missing clones reflect an unresolved V gene, and the others are unexplained. That table supplies the V and J calls and clone size; D and trimming were determined from the DNA. This sample has a few hundred thousand clones in its table, and approximately 90% of those were observed once. The ten largest clones represent roughly 10% of the sample.

One collaborating source in Seattle enrolled patients during active infection and followed them longitudinally through the course of disease. The collaborating institutions used their own protocols to collect whole blood in K2EDTA tubes. For TCRbeta analysis, collaborators shipped samples as frozen whole blood, isolated PBMCs, or DNA extracted from either of those sample types. The sample originates from a study of blood T cell repertoires in COVID-19 (dated by TCRdb to the early 2020s). In the study overall: Samples covering the acute and convalescent phases of COVID-19 were provided by collaborators in the United States, Italy and Spain. The material from the prospective study consisted of cDNA or gDNA derived from T cells, B-cell-depleted T cells, or PBMCs. The repertoires were made available in a free public database intended to serve as a resource for research on the immune response to SARS-CoV-2. The samples were drawn from two sources: the first 160 participants of the ongoing ImmuneRACE study, and approximately 1,300 subjects contributed by 6 global collaborators. The dataset comprised deeply sampled blood TCRbeta repertoires from subjects exposed to, actively infected with, or recovered from COVID-19. Where HLA class I and class II types were available, the types were taken from metadata supplied by the sample provider, not from assay-based typing. Sample metadata almost always included a de-identified subject ID, COVID-19 status, age in years and sex. The study at large found these results: Clinical and demographic metadata were provided uncurated, with the amount varying by source and participant.

The rearrangement combines TRBV19 with TRBJ2-5, and 9 bases in between align with TRBD1. The sequence derives from a woman aged 45-60 years with COVID-19, enrolled during active disease. The sample comprised peripheral blood. DNA sequence: TGTGCCAGCAACCCGGGGACAGGGAAGTCAGAGACCCAGTACTTC. Its protein is CASNPGTGKSETQYF.